The rows below give T cell receptor beta chains drawn from one sample of a study of blood T cell repertoires in COVID-19. Produced via immunoSEQ multiplex PCR; TCRdb's table is partial and in-frame only. The sample yields fewer than 250,000 clones, roughly four fifths seen once. Sequenced: PBMCs or T cells enriched from blood (not recorded which). All receptors come from a woman between 40 and 55 years old who had been exposed to COVID-19. Each CDR3 is given without its conserved first and last residue. Fields, in order: J gene, V gene, CDR3 protein.

j_call: TRBJ2-5
v_call: TRBV9
cdr3_aa: ASSIGGQIETQETQY

j_call: TRBJ1-6
v_call: TRBV4-1
cdr3_aa: ASSPSDRLSPLH

j_call: TRBJ2-7
v_call: TRBV19
cdr3_aa: ASSPSQGGYEQY

j_call: TRBJ2-3
v_call: TRBV28
cdr3_aa: ASSLGLAGETDTQY

j_call: TRBJ2-5
v_call: TRBV7-2
cdr3_aa: ASSPLAAKQETQY

j_call: TRBJ1-2
v_call: TRBV3-1/TRBV3-2
cdr3_aa: ASSQIQGNYGYT

j_call: TRBJ1-1
v_call: TRBV29-1
cdr3_aa: SVLRPLNTEAF

j_call: TRBJ1-1
v_call: TRBV3-1/TRBV3-2
cdr3_aa: ASSRQGAEAF

j_call: TRBJ2-3
v_call: TRBV30
cdr3_aa: AWTAVAGSTDTQY

j_call: TRBJ1-1
v_call: TRBV5-5
cdr3_aa: ASSSATVNTEAF

j_call: TRBJ2-7
v_call: TRBV5-1
cdr3_aa: ASSVRDSGGTYEQY

j_call: TRBJ1-1
v_call: TRBV28
cdr3_aa: ASRPAGGGGNTEAF

j_call: TRBJ2-5
v_call: TRBV14
cdr3_aa: ASSPQGAWETQY

j_call: TRBJ2-2
v_call: TRBV10-3
cdr3_aa: AISARSGGDANTGELF

j_call: TRBJ2-1
v_call: TRBV3-1/TRBV3-2
cdr3_aa: ASSPDGSYNEQF

j_call: TRBJ1-1
v_call: TRBV7-8
cdr3_aa: ASSHKSRTAENTEAF

j_call: TRBJ1-5
v_call: TRBV27
cdr3_aa: ASSLTHNQPQH

j_call: TRBJ2-5
v_call: TRBV20-1
cdr3_aa: SASVRGELVPETQY

j_call: TRBJ2-7
v_call: TRBV27
cdr3_aa: ASSFGLPTGSYEQY

j_call: TRBJ1-5
v_call: TRBV4-3
cdr3_aa: ASSQGTGAYQPQH

j_call: TRBJ2-1
v_call: TRBV11-3
cdr3_aa: ASSSGTGGDEQF

j_call: TRBJ2-7
v_call: TRBV5-1
cdr3_aa: ASSLAVVGSYEQY

j_call: TRBJ2-2
v_call: TRBV12-3/TRBV12-4
cdr3_aa: ASTFAGGGELF

j_call: TRBJ2-3
v_call: TRBV28
cdr3_aa: ASKRGGTDTQY

j_call: TRBJ2-3
v_call: TRBV6-6
cdr3_aa: ASRRSGGGTDTQY

j_call: TRBJ1-2
v_call: TRBV6-1
cdr3_aa: ASSDSPGDYGYT

j_call: TRBJ1-6
v_call: TRBV7-9
cdr3_aa: ASSPRAKNSPLH

j_call: TRBJ1-6
v_call: TRBV5-5
cdr3_aa: ASTVTGDINSPLH

j_call: TRBJ1-5
v_call: TRBV19
cdr3_aa: ASSIGSGQPQH

j_call: TRBJ1-3
v_call: TRBV9
cdr3_aa: ASSPTGGGNTIY

j_call: TRBJ2-3
v_call: TRBV18
cdr3_aa: ASSTGDTQY

j_call: TRBJ2-7
v_call: TRBV6-5
cdr3_aa: AKSILRTGEQY

j_call: TRBJ2-7
v_call: TRBV2
cdr3_aa: ASSAAGGGYGEQY

j_call: TRBJ2-1
v_call: TRBV28
cdr3_aa: ASTIEVAGEQF

j_call: TRBJ1-1
v_call: TRBV9
cdr3_aa: ASTPGTF

j_call: TRBJ1-1
v_call: TRBV30
cdr3_aa: AWAQGRGTEAF

j_call: TRBJ2-5
v_call: TRBV3-1/TRBV3-2
cdr3_aa: ASSQLQETQY

j_call: TRBJ1-5
v_call: TRBV9
cdr3_aa: ASSVEGGNQPQH

j_call: TRBJ1-1
v_call: TRBV14
cdr3_aa: ASSQPGTGKTEAF

j_call: TRBJ2-7
v_call: TRBV29-1
cdr3_aa: SVGRSGGYEQY

j_call: TRBJ1-2
v_call: TRBV15
cdr3_aa: ATSSGTAVEGYT

j_call: TRBJ2-1
v_call: TRBV7-2
cdr3_aa: ASSPTPGLVGDEQF

j_call: TRBJ2-1
v_call: TRBV2
cdr3_aa: ASSDPGDNEQF

j_call: TRBJ1-1
v_call: TRBV3-1/TRBV3-2
cdr3_aa: ASSQGARTEAF

j_call: TRBJ1-2
v_call: TRBV20-1
cdr3_aa: SASLESSASLGYT

j_call: TRBJ1-6
v_call: TRBV19
cdr3_aa: ASSIPQDRSKIPDSPLH

j_call: TRBJ1-5
v_call: TRBV7-2
cdr3_aa: ASSTHRDQPQH

j_call: TRBJ1-5
v_call: TRBV18
cdr3_aa: ASSTGTGADQPQH

j_call: TRBJ2-5
v_call: TRBV29-1
cdr3_aa: SVVKRGTANRQETQY